This record concerns one T cell receptor (beta chain) sequence. Germline-derived CDR1 and CDR2 are SEHNR and FQNEAQ (reference sequence). The CDR3 covers 15 residues. V was cut by 5 bases and J by 2 bases, with 13 bases left in between. This record comes from a study of PD-1 blockade in classical Hodgkin lymphoma. Sequenced by immunoSEQ multiplex PCR; TCRdb stores in-frame clones only, minus some. This table holds some 18,000 clones, over 80% found once. Every patient was affected by relapse after autologous stem cell transplantation, while exposure to brentuximab vedotin was not uniform. The chain couples TRBV7-9 to TRBJ2-4, with D perhaps matching TRBD2 (6 bases). The receptor was derived from a human donor with classical Hodgkin lymphoma. Sequenced here: peripheral blood mononuclear cells (PBMCs), sampled before the second cycle of nivolumab. CDR3 protein: CASSAIRGSKNIQYF. Written as DNA, the CDR3 is TGTGCCAGCAGCGCGATACGGGGGTCCAAAAACATTCAGTACTTC. Supplemented by reference TRBV7-9 and TRBJ2-4, the full variable domain reads DTGVSQNPRHKITKRGQNVTFRCDPISEHNRLYWYRQTLGQGPEFLTYFQNEAQLEKSRLLSDRFSAERPKGSFSTLEIQRTEQGDSAMYLCASSAIRGSKNIQYFGAGTRLSVL.